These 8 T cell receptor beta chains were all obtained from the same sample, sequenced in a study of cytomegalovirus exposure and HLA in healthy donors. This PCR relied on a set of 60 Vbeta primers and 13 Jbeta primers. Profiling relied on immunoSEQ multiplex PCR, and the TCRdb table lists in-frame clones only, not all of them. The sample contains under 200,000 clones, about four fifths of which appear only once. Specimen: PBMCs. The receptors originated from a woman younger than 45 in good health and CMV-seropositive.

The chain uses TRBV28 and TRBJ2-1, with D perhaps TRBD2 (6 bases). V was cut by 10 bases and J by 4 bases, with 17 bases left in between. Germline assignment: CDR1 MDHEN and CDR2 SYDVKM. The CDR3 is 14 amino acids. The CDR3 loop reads CATNRGVGYNEQFF. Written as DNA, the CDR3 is TGTGCCACCAACCGCGGGGTCGGGTACAATGAGCAGTTCTTC.

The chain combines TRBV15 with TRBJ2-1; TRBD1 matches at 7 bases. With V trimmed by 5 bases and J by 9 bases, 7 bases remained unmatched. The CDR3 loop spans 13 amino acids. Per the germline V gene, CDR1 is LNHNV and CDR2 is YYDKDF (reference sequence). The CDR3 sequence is CATSDERGLEQFF. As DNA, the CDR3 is TGTGCCACCAGCGACGAAAGGGGGCTTGAGCAGTTCTTC.

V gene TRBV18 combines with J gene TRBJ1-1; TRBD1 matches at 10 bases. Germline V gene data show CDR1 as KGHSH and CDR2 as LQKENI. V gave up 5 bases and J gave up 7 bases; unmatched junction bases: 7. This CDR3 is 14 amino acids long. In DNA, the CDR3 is TGTGCCAGCTCATCAATCGGGACAGGGGTTGAAGCTTTCTTT. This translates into CASSSIGTGVEAFF.

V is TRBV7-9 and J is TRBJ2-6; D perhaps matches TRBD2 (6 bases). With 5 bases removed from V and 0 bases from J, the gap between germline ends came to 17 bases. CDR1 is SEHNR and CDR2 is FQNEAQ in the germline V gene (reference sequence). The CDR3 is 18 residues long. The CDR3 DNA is TGTGCCAGCAGCCCTAGGAGGGGCAGCCGCTCTGGGGCCAACGTCCTGACTTTC. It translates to CASSPRRGSRSGANVLTF.

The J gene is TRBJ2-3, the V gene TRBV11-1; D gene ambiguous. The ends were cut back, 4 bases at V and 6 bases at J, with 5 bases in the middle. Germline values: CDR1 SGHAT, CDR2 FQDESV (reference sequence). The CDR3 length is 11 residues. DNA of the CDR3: TGTGCCAGCAGCTACAGCGATACGCAGTATTTT. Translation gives CASSYSDTQYF.

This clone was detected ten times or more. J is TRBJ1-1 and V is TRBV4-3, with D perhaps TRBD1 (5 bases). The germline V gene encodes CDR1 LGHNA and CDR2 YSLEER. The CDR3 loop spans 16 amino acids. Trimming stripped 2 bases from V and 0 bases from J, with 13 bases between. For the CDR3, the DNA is TGCGCCAGCAGCCAACATTTGGCAGGGATGAACACTGAAGCTTTCTTT. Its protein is CASSQHLAGMNTEAFF.

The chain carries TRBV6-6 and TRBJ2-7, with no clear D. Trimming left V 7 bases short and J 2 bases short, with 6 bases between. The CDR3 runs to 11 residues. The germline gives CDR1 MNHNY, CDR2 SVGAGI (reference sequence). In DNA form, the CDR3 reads TGTGCCAGCATGTCCGCCTACGAGCAGTACTTC. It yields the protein CASMSAYEQYF.

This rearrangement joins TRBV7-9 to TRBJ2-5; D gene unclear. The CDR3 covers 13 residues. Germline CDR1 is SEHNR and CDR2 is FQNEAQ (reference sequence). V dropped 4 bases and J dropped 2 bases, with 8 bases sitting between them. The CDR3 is CASSYSNQETQYF. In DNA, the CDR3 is TGTGCCAGCAGCTACAGTAATCAAGAGACCCAGTACTTC.